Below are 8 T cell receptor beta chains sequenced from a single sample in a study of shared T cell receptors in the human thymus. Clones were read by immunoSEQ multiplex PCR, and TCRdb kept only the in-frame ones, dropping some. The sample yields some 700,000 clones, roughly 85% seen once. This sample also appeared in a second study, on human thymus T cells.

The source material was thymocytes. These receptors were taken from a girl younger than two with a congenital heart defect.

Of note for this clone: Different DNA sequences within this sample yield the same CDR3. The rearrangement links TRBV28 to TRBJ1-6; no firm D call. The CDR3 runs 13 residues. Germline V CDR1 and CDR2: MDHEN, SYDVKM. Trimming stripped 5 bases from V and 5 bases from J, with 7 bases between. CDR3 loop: CASSGGNNSPLHF. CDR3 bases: TGTGCCAGCAGTGGAGGGAATAATTCACCCCTCCACTTT.

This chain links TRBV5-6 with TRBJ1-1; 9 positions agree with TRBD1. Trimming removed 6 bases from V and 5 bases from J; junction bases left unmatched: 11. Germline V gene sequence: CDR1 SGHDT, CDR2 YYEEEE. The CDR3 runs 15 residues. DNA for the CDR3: TGTGCCAGCACCTTCGGGGACAGGGCGAGGACTGAAGCTTTCTTT. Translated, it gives CASTFGDRARTEAFF.

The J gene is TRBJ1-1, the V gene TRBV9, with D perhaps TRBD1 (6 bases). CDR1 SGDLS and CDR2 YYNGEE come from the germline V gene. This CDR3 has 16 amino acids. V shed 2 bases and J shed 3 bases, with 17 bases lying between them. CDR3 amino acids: CASSVRSTGRDTEAFF. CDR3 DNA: TGTGCCAGCAGCGTGCGGTCCACAGGGCGAGACACTGAAGCTTTCTTT.

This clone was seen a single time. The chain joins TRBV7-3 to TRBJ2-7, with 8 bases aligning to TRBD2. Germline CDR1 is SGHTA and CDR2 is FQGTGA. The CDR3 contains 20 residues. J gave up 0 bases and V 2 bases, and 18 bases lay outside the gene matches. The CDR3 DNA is TGTGCCAGCAGCTTATGGACCCTAATATTGCCGGGGGGGCTCTCCTACGAGCAGTACTTC. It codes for CASSLWTLILPGGLSYEQYF. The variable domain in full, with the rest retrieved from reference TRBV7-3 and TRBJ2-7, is GAGVSQTPSNKVTEKGKYVELRCDPISGHTALYWYRQSLGQGPEFLIYFQGTGAADDSGLPNDRFFAVRPEGSVSTLKIQRTERGDSAVYLCASSLWTLILPGGLSYEQYFGPGTRLTVT.

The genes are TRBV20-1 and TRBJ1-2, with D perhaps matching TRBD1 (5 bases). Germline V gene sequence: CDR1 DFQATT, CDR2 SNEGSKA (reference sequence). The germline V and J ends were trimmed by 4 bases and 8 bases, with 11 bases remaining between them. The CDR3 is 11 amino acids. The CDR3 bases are TGCAGTGCTAAAAGGGGTGACGGCTACACCTTC. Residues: CSAKRGDGYTF.

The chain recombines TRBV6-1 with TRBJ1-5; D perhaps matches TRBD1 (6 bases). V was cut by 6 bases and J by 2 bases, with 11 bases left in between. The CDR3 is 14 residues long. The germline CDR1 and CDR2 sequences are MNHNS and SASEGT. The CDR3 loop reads CASRRGKRNQPQHF. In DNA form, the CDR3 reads TGTGCCAGCAGGAGGGGGAAGCGCAATCAGCCCCAGCATTTT.

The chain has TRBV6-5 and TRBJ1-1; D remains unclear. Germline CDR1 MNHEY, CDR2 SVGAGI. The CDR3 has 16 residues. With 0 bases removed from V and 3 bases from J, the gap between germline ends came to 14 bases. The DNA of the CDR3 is TGTGCCAGCAGTTACTCGTGTTGTAACTTACACACTGAAGCTTTCTTT. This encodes CASSYSCCNLHTEAFF.

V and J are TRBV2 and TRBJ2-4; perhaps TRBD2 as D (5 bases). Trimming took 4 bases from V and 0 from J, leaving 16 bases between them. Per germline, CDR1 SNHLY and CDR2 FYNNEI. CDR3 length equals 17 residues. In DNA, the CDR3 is TGTGCCAGCAGTGGGGAGATCAGAGGACTAGCCAAAAACATTCAGTACTTC. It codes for CASSGEIRGLAKNIQYF.